These 8 T cell receptor beta chains originate from one sample sequenced in a study of T cell changes during pregnancy in multiple sclerosis. Some clones are missing from TCRdb's copy, which holds only in-frame ones; the method was immunoSEQ multiplex PCR. Of around 49,000 clones in the sample, 85% to 90% were seen once. The sequencing here drew on peripheral blood, taken after pregnancy. The source of these receptors is a female donor in good health, enrolled as a control in a pregnancy study.

The chain couples TRBV19 to TRBJ1-1, with D possibly matching TRBD1 (5 bases). V dropped 4 bases and J dropped 1 base, with 13 bases sitting between them. Germline CDR1 and CDR2: LNHDA and SQIVND (reference sequence). The CDR3 is 15 amino acids. CDR3 sequence reads: CASSTQGSANTEAFF. The CDR3 DNA sequence: TGTGCCAGTAGTACTCAGGGTTCGGCGAACACTGAAGCTTTCTTT.

This clone was seen just once. The chain recombines TRBV6-6 with TRBJ1-1, with 8 nucleotides matching TRBD1. The CDR3 loop spans 16 amino acids. V trimming: 6 bases; J trimming: 1 base; junction bases outside the gene matches: 10. Germline V gene sequence: CDR1 MNHNY, CDR2 SVGAGI (reference sequence). The CDR3 reads CASSLPGGEGNTEAFF. CDR3 nucleotide sequence: TGTGCCAGCAGCCTGCCAGGGGGCGAGGGGAACACTGAAGCTTTCTTT.

This clone appeared once. V gene TRBV5-4 combines with J gene TRBJ2-1, with TRBD2 matching over 11 bases. The germline CDR1 and CDR2 sequences are SGHNT and YYREEE (reference sequence). V was clipped by 0 bases and J by 6 bases; unmatched bases: 8. This CDR3 spans 17 amino acids. CDR3 sequence: CASSLAELAGVSNEQFF. As DNA, the CDR3 is TGTGCCAGCAGCTTGGCGGAACTAGCGGGAGTAAGCAATGAGCAGTTCTTC.

The rearrangement joins TRBV7-2 to TRBJ2-3; 11 bases are shared with TRBD2. CDR3 length: 16 amino acids. Per the germline V gene, CDR1 is SGHTA and CDR2 is FQGNSA. V lost 4 bases and J lost 2; bases outside the gene matches: 5. The CDR3 region is CASSSASGGNTDTQYF. CDR3 nucleotide sequence: TGTGCCAGCAGCTCCGCTAGCGGGGGGAACACAGATACGCAGTATTTT.

This clone was found once. V usage is TRBV30 and J usage is TRBJ1-6; 7 bases match TRBD1. Trimming took 2 bases from V and 6 from J; bases not matched to a gene: 4. This CDR3 spans 14 amino acids. The V gene's germline CDR1 is GTSNPN and CDR2 SVGIG (reference sequence). The CDR3 protein is CAWSTGTANSPLHF. The CDR3 coding sequence is TGTGCCTGGAGTACTGGGACAGCTAATTCACCCCTCCACTTT.

On this clone itself: One junction end does not reproduce the germline sequence, and a read error may be involved. The J gene is TRBJ1-6, the V gene TRBV7-8, with TRBD1 as a possible D gene (6 bases). CDR1 is SGHVS, CDR2 FQNEAQ, per germline. The CDR3 covers 12 residues. This CDR3 reads CASSQIRQAARF. CDR3 sequence (DNA): TGTGCCAGCAGCCAAATCCGACAGGCCGCCCGCTTT.

About this clone: Compared with germline, one end of the junction differs, possibly owing to a read error. The V and J genes are TRBV14 and TRBJ1-3, with D possibly being TRBD1 (6 bases). Germline-derived CDR1 and CDR2 are SGHDN and FVKESK. The CDR3 consists of 15 residues. In DNA form, the CDR3 reads TGTGCCAGCAGCCATCCACTGGGGGGGCGTGGGGGTCGATGGTTT. As protein: CASSHPLGGRGGRWF. Combining the CDR3 with reference TRBV14 and TRBJ1-3 gives the whole variable domain EAGVTQFPSHSVIEKGQTVTLRCDPISGHDNLYWYRRVMGKEIKFLLHFVKESKQDESGMPNNRFLAERTGGTYSTLKVQPAELEDSGVYFCASSHPLGGRGGRWFGEGSWLTVV.

V gene TRBV2 combines with J gene TRBJ2-7; 11 bases are a match to TRBD1. The V segment lost 4 bases and the J segment 7 bases; nucleotides outside the gene matches: 12. The CDR3 consists of 16 residues. Germline V gene data show CDR1 as SNHLY and CDR2 as FYNNEI. Here the CDR3 DNA reads TGTGCCAGCAGTGCTTACGGCGGACAGGGGGCACGGGAGCAGTACTTC. Encoded protein: CASSAYGGQGAREQYF.